Presented here are 12 T cell receptor beta chains from one specimen sequenced in a study of CD8+CD57+ T cells in acquired aplastic anemia listed by TCRdb under 2018. Expansion of CD8+CD57+ cells had been shown by flow cytometry in the patients chosen for sequencing. TCRdb names Illumina HiSeq 2000 as the instrument used. TCR beta VDJ combination and CDR3 sequence profiling used genomic DNA as the template. Starting from the raw public reads, TCRdb applied fastp trimming at Q25, assembled clones with MiXCR and retained in-frame beta chains. Entries are consolidated by CDR3 protein sequence, retaining the most common genes and DNA. The sample data list under 200,000 distinct CDR3 sequences, and approximately 52% of these were observed just once. The top ten clones comprise around 2% of the sample. Sequenced: sorted CD4+, CD8+, or CD8+CD57+ T cells (not recorded which) from PBMCs. These receptors were collected from a human donor with aplastic anemia.

V and J are TRBV6-5 and TRBJ1-2; TRBD1 aligns across 7 bases. Germline values: CDR1 MNHEY, CDR2 SVGAGI. With 0 bases clipped from V and 4 bases from J, the junction kept 2 bases outside the gene matches. The CDR3 contains 14 residues. DNA of the CDR3: TGTGCCAGCAGTTACTCAGACAGGGCCTATGGCTACACCTTC. Encoded protein: CASSYSDRAYGYTF.

This clonotype was counted many times. The chain carries TRBV5-4 and TRBJ1-1; D perhaps matches TRBD1 (6 bases). In germline, CDR1 is SGHNT, CDR2 YYREEE (reference sequence). Deletions cut 4 bases from V and 8 bases from J, with 12 bases between. CDR3 length: 12 residues. CDR3 loop: CASSLETGEAFF. The CDR3 DNA reads TGTGCCAGCAGCCTGGAGACAGGAGAAGCTTTCTTT.

This clonotype has more than one count but fewer than ten. V is TRBV6-1 and J is TRBJ2-4, with D possibly TRBD2 on 6 matching bases. CDR1 MNHNS and CDR2 SASEGT come from the germline V gene. This CDR3 is 15 amino acids long. Between the trimmed V and J ends, which lost 2 bases and 6 bases, there was a span of 14 bases. CDR3 DNA sequence: TGTGCCAGCAGTGAACCCCTAGCGCTCGGAAACATTCAGTACTTC. Translated: CASSEPLALGNIQYF.

The sample holds many counts of this clonotype. The chain employs TRBV7-2 and TRBJ1-2; no reliable D call. V was cut by 1 base and J by 1 base, with 10 bases left in between. This CDR3 spans 15 amino acids. Germline V gene lookup returns CDR1 SGHTA and CDR2 FQGNSA. CDR3 DNA sequence: TGTGCCAGCAGCTTAGGACCGCAAGTTAACTATGGCTACACCTTC. This encodes CASSLGPQVNYGYTF.

This clonotype was seen a handful of times. This chain connects TRBV5-1 to TRBJ2-1, with D perhaps given as TRBD1 or TRBD2 (5 bases each). Per the germline V gene, CDR1 is SGHRS and CDR2 is YFSETQ. The CDR3 covers 15 residues. The ends were cut back, 0 bases at V and 4 bases at J, with 11 bases in the middle. The CDR3 region has the DNA TGCGCCAGCAGCTTGGCGGTGGGGGTGTACAATGAGCAGTTCTTC. Residues: CASSLAVGVYNEQFF.

This clonotype was detected ten times or more. The chain links TRBV5-1 to TRBJ2-5; TRBD2 matches at 10 bases. The CDR3 covers 16 residues. Germline V gene data show CDR1 as SGHRS and CDR2 as YFSETQ. V was clipped by 5 bases and J by 2 bases; unmatched bases: 9. The CDR3 sequence is CASSIGAGGDQETQYF. DNA for the CDR3: TGCGCCAGCAGTATTGGAGCGGGAGGGGATCAAGAGACCCAGTACTTC.

The rearrangement joins TRBV24-1 to TRBJ2-1, with 7 bases lining up with TRBD1. Germline V lookup: CDR1 KGHDR, CDR2 SFDVKD. The CDR3 has 15 residues. V lost 0 bases and J lost 7; bases outside the gene matches: 5. The DNA for the CDR3 is TGTGCCACCAGTGATTTGCGACAGGGTGGTAATGAGCAGTTCTTC. Its protein product is CATSDLRQGGNEQFF.

V is TRBV9 and J is TRBJ1-4, with D perhaps matching TRBD1 (6 bases). CDR1 and CDR2 (germline): SGDLS, YYNGEE. This CDR3 has 15 residues. With 4 bases removed from V and 6 bases from J, the gap between germline ends came to 16 bases. The CDR3 here is CASSSRGTGYEKLFF. The CDR3 DNA reads as TGTGCCAGCAGCTCCAGGGGTACGGGATATGAAAAACTGTTTTTT.

In this sample, this clonotype turned up a few times. This chain connects TRBV19 to TRBJ1-2; D is possibly TRBD1 (5 bases). V lost 5 bases to trimming and J lost 8 bases, with 12 bases between them. CDR3 size: 12 residues. Germline CDR1 LNHDA, CDR2 SQIVND (reference sequence). In nucleotides, the CDR3 is TGTGCCAGTAGTGTCGGGGCCCACGGCTACACCTTC. Translation gives CASSVGAHGYTF.

Here the CDR3 DNA reads TGTGCCAGCAGCCGTTCGGGGGAAAAACTGTTTTTT. This translates into CASSRSGEKLFF. V and J are TRBV7-2 and TRBJ1-4, with no clear D. Per germline, CDR1 SGHTA and CDR2 FQGNSA. The CDR3 length is 12 residues. V lost 5 bases and J 8 bases, leaving 9 bases between the germline ends.

CDR3 region: CASSGGPGINEQYF. CDR3 nucleotides: TGTGCCAGCAGCGGGGGACCTGGGATTAACGAGCAGTACTTC. V usage is TRBV13 and J usage is TRBJ2-7; either TRBD1 or TRBD2 may fit D (5 bases each). Germline V CDR1 and CDR2: PRHDT, FYEKMQ (reference sequence). V lost 5 bases, J lost 5 bases, and 16 bases lay in between. This CDR3 is 14 amino acids long.

This clonotype has only one observation. The J gene is TRBJ2-6, the V gene TRBV5-5, with 7 bases fitting TRBD1. V shed 4 bases, J shed 0 bases, and the junction held 4 bases outside the gene matches. Germline loops: CDR1 SGHKS, CDR2 YYEKEE (reference sequence). The CDR3 covers 16 residues. The CDR3 bases are TGTGCCAGCAGCCTGACAGGGAGCTCTGGGGCCAACGTCCTGACTTTC. Protein: CASSLTGSSGANVLTF.